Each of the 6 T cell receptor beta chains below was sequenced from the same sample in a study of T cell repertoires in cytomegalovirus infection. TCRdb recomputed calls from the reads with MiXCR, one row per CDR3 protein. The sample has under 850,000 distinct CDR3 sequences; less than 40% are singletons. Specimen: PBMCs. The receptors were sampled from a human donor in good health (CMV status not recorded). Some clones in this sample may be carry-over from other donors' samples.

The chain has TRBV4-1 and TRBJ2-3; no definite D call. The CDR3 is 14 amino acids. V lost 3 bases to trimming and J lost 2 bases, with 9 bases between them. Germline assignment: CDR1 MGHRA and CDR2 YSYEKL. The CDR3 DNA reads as TGCGCCAGCAGCCAGGAGTGGTCCACAGATACGCAGTATTTT. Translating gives CASSQEWSTDTQYF.

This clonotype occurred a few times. CDR3 protein: CASSPGGRDGIGEAFF. The DNA for the CDR3 is TGTGCCAGCAGCCCAGGAGGGAGGGACGGGATAGGTGAAGCTTTCTTT. The V call is TRBV7-4, the J call TRBJ1-1; D might be TRBD1 (5 bases). Germline CDR1 SGHVT, CDR2 SQSDAQ. CDR3 length equals 16 residues. The germline V and J ends were trimmed by 5 bases and 7 bases, with 23 bases remaining between them.

Here the CDR3 reads CASSGTGTGREAFF. As DNA, the CDR3 is TGTGCCAGTAGTGGGACCGGGACAGGGAGAGAAGCTTTCTTT. This chain connects TRBV19 to TRBJ1-1; 9 bases are a match to TRBD1. Trimming took 5 bases from V and 8 from J; bases not matched to a gene: 9. The CDR3 consists of 14 residues. The V gene's germline CDR1 is LNHDA and CDR2 SQIVND (reference sequence).

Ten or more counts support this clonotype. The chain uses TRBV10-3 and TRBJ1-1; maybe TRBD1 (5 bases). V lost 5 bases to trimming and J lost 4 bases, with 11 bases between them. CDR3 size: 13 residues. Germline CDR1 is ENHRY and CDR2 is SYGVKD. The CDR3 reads CAISTPGGTEAFF. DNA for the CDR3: TGTGCCATCAGTACCCCGGGGGGCACTGAAGCTTTCTTT.

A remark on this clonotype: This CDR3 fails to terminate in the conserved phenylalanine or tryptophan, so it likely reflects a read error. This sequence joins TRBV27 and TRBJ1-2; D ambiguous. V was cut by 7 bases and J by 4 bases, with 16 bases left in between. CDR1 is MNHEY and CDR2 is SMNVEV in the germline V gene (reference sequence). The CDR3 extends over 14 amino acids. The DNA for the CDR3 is TGTGCCAGCAAAGATTCTCCAGCTGCCTATGGCTACACCTTA. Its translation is CASKDSPAAYGYTL.

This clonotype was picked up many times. This CDR3 is CASSLGPGEQYF. DNA for the CDR3: TGTGCCAGCAGTCTCGGACCTGGTGAGCAGTACTTC. The V and J genes are TRBV12-3 or TRBV12-4 and TRBJ2-7; D is ambiguous. V gave up 5 bases and J gave up 7 bases, with 12 bases separating them. This CDR3 contains 12 residues.